Each of the 15 T cell receptor beta chains below was sequenced from the same sample in a study of T-cell reconstitution after alpha-beta-depleted transplantation in children. The authors prepared the TCRbeta library with unique molecular identifiers. TCRdb called the PCR reads again in MiXCR, with one record for every CDR3 protein. The sample contains 300,000 to 350,000 distinct CDR3 sequences, roughly 21% of which appear only once. The material was PBMCs, mostly from graft donor cells, obtained 180 days after TCRalphabeta/CD19-depleted stem cell transplant. These receptors originate from a male patient between 10 and 17 years old who had a stem cell transplant for acute lymphoblastic leukemia, so the T cells may come from the graft donor.

In nucleotides, the CDR3 is TGCAGTGCTAGGGGAGGGGCCCTCACCGGGGAGCTGTTTTTT. It codes for CSARGGALTGELFF. The rearrangement uses TRBV20-1 and TRBJ2-2, with TRBD2 identical over 7 bases. V shed 3 bases and J 4 bases; nucleotides not matched to a gene: 5. Germline V gives CDR1 DFQATT, CDR2 SNEGSKA (reference sequence). The CDR3 contains 14 residues.

The sample holds a few counts of this clonotype. The chain recombines TRBV3-1 with TRBJ2-1, with 8 bases identical to TRBD2. This CDR3 contains 17 residues. V dropped 0 bases and J dropped 8; count of bases not matched to a gene: 12. Per the germline V gene, CDR1 is LGHDT and CDR2 is YNNKEL (reference sequence). Written as DNA, the CDR3 is TGTGCCAGCAGCCAAGAACGGGGGGGAGAGTGGTTCCATGAGCAGTTCTTC. It codes for CASSQERGGEWFHEQFF.

The V gene is TRBV27, the J gene TRBJ2-1, with D possibly matching TRBD2 (5 bases). The V gene's germline CDR1 is MNHEY and CDR2 SMNVEV (reference sequence). Trimming removed 3 bases from V and 2 bases from J, with 32 bases in between. This CDR3 is built from 22 residues. CDR3 amino acids: CASSFSPFQRGHRAVTYNEQFF. DNA of the CDR3: TGTGCCAGCAGTTTTTCCCCGTTTCAGCGCGGGCACCGGGCCGTTACCTACAATGAGCAGTTCTTC.

The V gene is TRBV5-1, the J gene TRBJ2-3; D call uncertain. V dropped 3 bases and J dropped 6 bases, with 14 bases sitting between them. CDR3 size: 14 residues. Germline V gives CDR1 SGHRS, CDR2 YFSETQ. The DNA of the CDR3 is TGCGCCAGCAGCTCTACAGTCCTCCTTGATACGCAGTATTTT. Translated, it gives CASSSTVLLDTQYF.

V and J are TRBV6-2 or TRBV6-3 and TRBJ2-2, with 10 bases identical to TRBD1. The germline CDR1 and CDR2 sequences are MNHEY and SVGEGT. The CDR3 contains 16 residues. J was trimmed by 0 bases and V by 6 bases; bases with no gene match: 4. The CDR3 spells CASREGQGTNTGELFF. As DNA, the CDR3 is TGTGCCAGCAGAGAGGGACAGGGGACGAACACCGGGGAGCTGTTTTTT.

The chain joins TRBV12-3 or TRBV12-4 to TRBJ1-3; D uncertain. Trimming removed 5 bases from V and 4 bases from J, with 12 bases in between. The length of the CDR3 is 14 residues. CDR3 nucleotides: TGTGCCAGCAGTATAGGGTTCAGCGGAAACACCATATATTTT. Translating it yields CASSIGFSGNTIYF.

This chain links TRBV20-1 with TRBJ1-6, with D perhaps TRBD1 (5 bases). This CDR3 contains 17 residues. Trimming removed 5 bases at V and 0 bases at J, with 17 bases between. Germline V gives CDR1 DFQATT, CDR2 SNEGSKA (reference sequence). CDR3 amino acids: CSAQRRDFSSYNSPLHF. The CDR3 DNA sequence: TGCAGTGCTCAGCGCCGGGACTTTAGCTCCTATAATTCACCCCTCCACTTT.

Ten or more counts support this clonotype. V is TRBV10-2 and J is TRBJ2-2; D remains unclear. The CDR3 has 12 amino acids. Trimming took off 6 bases at V and 3 bases at J, with 5 bases between the two ends. Germline assignment: CDR1 WSHSY and CDR2 SAAADI. The DNA for the CDR3 is TGCGCCAGCAGCCTGTACACCGGGGAGCTGTTTTTT. It yields the protein CASSLYTGELFF.

The rearrangement joins TRBV9 to TRBJ2-7; TRBD2 matches at 12 bases. The V gene end was trimmed by 0 bases and the J gene end by 3 bases; junction bases not matched to a gene: 1. This CDR3 comprises 15 residues. The germline V gene has CDR1 SGDLS and CDR2 YYNGEE. CDR3 protein: CASSVGLAGDYEQYF. CDR3 DNA sequence: TGTGCCAGCAGCGTAGGACTAGCGGGAGACTACGAGCAGTACTTC.

This clonotype was picked up a small number of times. The chain's CDR3 is CASSFRAEINEQFF. In DNA form, the CDR3 reads TGCGCCAGCAGCTTCCGCGCGGAGATCAATGAGCAGTTCTTC. The rearrangement links TRBV5-1 to TRBJ2-1; D unresolved. Per germline, CDR1 SGHRS and CDR2 YFSETQ. The length of the CDR3 is 14 residues. V lost 2 bases, J lost 6 bases, and 12 bases lay in between.

The rearrangement joins TRBV5-1 to TRBJ1-1, with D unresolved. This CDR3 comprises 15 residues. V dropped 1 base and J dropped 3 bases, with 13 bases sitting between them. Per the germline V gene, CDR1 is SGHRS and CDR2 is YFSETQ. Written as DNA, the CDR3 is TGCGCCAGCAGCTTGCAGTGGGCGGAGTACACTGAAGCTTTCTTT. This sequence encodes CASSLQWAEYTEAFF.

This chain's CDR3 is CASSQGQGGYNEQFF. CDR3 nucleotide sequence: TGTGCCAGCAGCCAGGGACAGGGAGGCTACAATGAGCAGTTCTTC. The V call is TRBV9, the J call TRBJ2-1, with TRBD1 matching over 9 bases. The CDR3 is 15 amino acids. J gave up 3 bases and V 4 bases, and 5 bases lay outside the gene matches. Germline V lookup: CDR1 SGDLS, CDR2 YYNGEE.

The chain combines TRBV18 with TRBJ2-1, with unresolved D. There are 14 residues in the CDR3. V lost 2 bases and J 3 bases, leaving 8 bases between the germline ends. The germline V gene encodes CDR1 KGHSH and CDR2 LQKENI. CDR3 nucleotide sequence: TGTGCCAGCTCACCAGGCAGCGTCTACAATGAGCAGTTCTTC. Its protein is CASSPGSVYNEQFF. Based on the CDR3 plus reference TRBV18 and TRBJ2-1, the full variable domain is NAGVMQNPRHLVRRRGQEARLRCSPMKGHSHVYWYRQLPEEGLKFMVYLQKENIIDESGMPKERFSAEFPKEGPSILRIQQVVRGDSAAYFCASSPGSVYNEQFFGPGTRLTVL.

This clonotype was recorded at least ten times. The chain is built from TRBV5-1 and TRBJ2-7; 8 bases match TRBD1. The CDR3 consists of 14 residues. Trimming took 4 bases from V and 3 from J; bases not matched to a gene: 6. Looked up from germline, CDR1 is SGHRS and CDR2 is YFSETQ. The CDR3 sequence is CASSPGQAYYEQYF. CDR3 nucleotides: TGCGCCAGCAGCCCGGGACAGGCCTACTACGAGCAGTACTTC. The full variable domain, rest sourced from reference TRBV5-1 and TRBJ2-7, is KAGVTQTPRYLIKTRGQQVTLSCSPISGHRSVSWYQQTPGQGLQFLFEYFSETQRNKGNFPGRFSGRQFSNSRSEMNVSTLELGDSALYLCASSPGQAYYEQYFGPGTRLTVT.

The chain combines TRBV20-1 with TRBJ1-5; D ambiguous. V was clipped by 0 bases and J by 10 bases, with 22 bases between them. Germline V gene sequence: CDR1 DFQATT, CDR2 SNEGSKA (reference sequence). This CDR3 has 16 amino acids. The CDR3 protein is CSARDWRQTLPGPQHF. CDR3 DNA sequence: TGCAGTGCTAGAGATTGGCGCCAGACCTTACCGGGCCCCCAGCATTTT.